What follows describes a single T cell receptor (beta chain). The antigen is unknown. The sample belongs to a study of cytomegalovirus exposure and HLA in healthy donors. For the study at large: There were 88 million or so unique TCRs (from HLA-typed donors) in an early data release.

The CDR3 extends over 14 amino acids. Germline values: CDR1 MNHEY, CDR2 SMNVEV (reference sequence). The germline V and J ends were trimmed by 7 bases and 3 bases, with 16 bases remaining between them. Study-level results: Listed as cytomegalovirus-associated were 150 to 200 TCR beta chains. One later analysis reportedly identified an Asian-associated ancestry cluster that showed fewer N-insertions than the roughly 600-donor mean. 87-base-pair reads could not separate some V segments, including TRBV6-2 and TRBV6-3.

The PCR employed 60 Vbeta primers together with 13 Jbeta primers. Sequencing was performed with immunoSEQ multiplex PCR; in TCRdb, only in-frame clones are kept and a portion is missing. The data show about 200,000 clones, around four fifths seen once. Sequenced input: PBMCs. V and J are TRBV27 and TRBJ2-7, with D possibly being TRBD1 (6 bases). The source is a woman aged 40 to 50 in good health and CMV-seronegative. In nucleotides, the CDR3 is TGTGCCAGCACCCTATCCCAGGGGCACTACGAGCAGTACTTC. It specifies CASTLSQGHYEQYF.